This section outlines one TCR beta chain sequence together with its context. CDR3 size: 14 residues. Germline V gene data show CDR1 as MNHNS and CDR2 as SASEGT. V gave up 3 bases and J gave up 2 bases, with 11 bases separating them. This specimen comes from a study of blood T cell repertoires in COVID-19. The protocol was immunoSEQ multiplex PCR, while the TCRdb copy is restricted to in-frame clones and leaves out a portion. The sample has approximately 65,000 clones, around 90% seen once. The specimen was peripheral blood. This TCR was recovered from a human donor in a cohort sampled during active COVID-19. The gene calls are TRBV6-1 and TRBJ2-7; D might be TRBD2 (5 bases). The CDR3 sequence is CASSDRTGTYEQYF. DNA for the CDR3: TGTGCCAGCAGTGACCGGACTGGAACCTACGAGCAGTACTTC.